This TCR beta chain is drawn from a study of identical twins listed by TCRdb under 2016. The study in broad terms: To test whether fetal clonotypes persist, this study deep-sequenced TCR alpha and beta repertoires from monozygotic twins, from unrelated adults of various ages, and from cord blood. To rule out contamination, the twin experiments were replicated at different times with different library preparation protocols.

Study-wide conclusions, independent of this receptor: Because the same donors could not be followed over many years, the conclusions relied on cross-sectional statistical analysis. The excess sharing between twins in beta out-of-frame sequences was weaker because fewer shared sequences reduced the signal-to-noise ratio. Compared with coincidental sharing between unrelated individuals, out-of-frame TCR alpha sequences shared between twins showed an excess of sequences with low generation probability. Zero-insertion analyses could be partly confounded by invariant T cells such as MAIT and iNKT, although diverse VJ usage argued against such confounding for most clonotypes. Fewer insertions were carried by abundant cord blood beta clonotypes; a weaker similar trend was observed in young adult naive repertoires, while no such trend was observed in memory repertoires. Recombination models systematically underestimated out-of-frame TCR alpha sharing in monozygotic twins but agreed with sharing between unrelated individuals.

After removal of 6 bases from V and 1 base from J, the junction retains 8 bases not matched to a gene. Including cysteine and phenylalanine, the CDR3 has 15 amino acids. Only CDR3 DNA is held: 45 bases, read in frame from base 1. CDR1 ENHRY and CDR2 SYGVKD were looked up in the germline V gene. This clonotype showed up just once. Its antigen target is currently unknown. Base quality data are lacking; no much larger clone is found one base away. One read alone makes for weak evidence. The method behind the library was 5' RACE. These reads were obtained on an Illumina HiSeq 2000. A universal primer binding site was introduced by template switching, and a unique molecular identifier was present in the final cDNA, enabling accurate counting of TCR cDNA molecules. First-strand cDNA for TCR alpha and beta chains was synthesized from specific primers in the conserved constant-segment region. To control for contamination, each cDNA library was double barcoded with a SMART-Mk sample barcode plus Illumina barcodes. TruSeq adapter sequences, together with Illumina sample barcodes, were added in two successive PCR steps. TCR alpha and beta cDNA libraries were sequenced on the Illumina HiSeq platform with custom primers. From the authors' description of their analysis: MiGEC processed the raw reads to extract unique molecular identifiers, while MiXCR was used to determine the CDR3 positions. Recombination models were inferred per individual with the repgenHMM and IGoR tools using an EM algorithm. The tcR package in R was used for shared clonotype analysis, with sharing normalized by the product of cloneset sizes. To study raw recombination free of thymic and clonal selection effects, out-of-frame nonproductive sequences were analyzed. TCRdb passed the public sequencing reads through fastp at Q25 and MiXCR, retaining productive beta sequences. Each record represents a unique CDR3 protein, reported with the most common genes and DNA among its rows. What appears here as the V and J calls and clone size reflects TCRdb's work, not the paper's. In this sample the table shows nearly 900,000 distinct CDR3 sequences, around an eighth of which occur a single time. The ten largest make up around 1.5% of the sample.

Every donor in the study was a healthy Caucasian. Three pairs of female monozygotic twins, all aged roughly 18 to 29 years, made up the twin cohort. Peripheral blood mononuclear cells were the source from which RNA for the TCR libraries was isolated. The same sample was also used in a study of yellow fever vaccine responses in identical twins. Reported in the second study: The authors reported that the T cell response to vaccination in identical twins appeared partly convergent and partly personalized. In the study, vaccine-responding T cell clones were precisely tracked in identical twins.

Source material: PBMCs. The sequence links TRBV10-3 to TRBJ2-7; 8 central nucleotides agree with TRBD2. This clonotype originated in a woman between 18 and 29 years old in good health. CDR3 reads: CAIRKSGSSSYEQYF. The DNA reads TGTGCCATCAGAAAAAGCGGGAGTAGTTCCTACGAGCAGTACTTC.